One and the same sample provided the 11 T cell receptor beta chains below, sequenced in a study of T cells after posttransplantation cyclophosphamide (dated by TCRdb to about 2016). The library was obtained by the immunoSEQ multiplex PCR assay. Drawn from immuneACCESS, this table holds only the in-frame rearrangements with V and J called that TCRdb kept. Clones are partly lost; checked studies trace under half to an unresolved V gene and leave the rest unexplained. The table puts roughly 10,000 clones in this sample, none counted just once. The ten biggest clones cover roughly 3.4% of the sample. Reading the label with the study, this specimen's treatment or condition is: high-dose cyclophosphamide on days +3 and +4 as single-agent GVHD prophylaxis. PTCy patients received busulfan and fludarabine conditioning, a related or unrelated marrow graft, and cyclophosphamide on days +3 and +4. The specimen was PBMCs, collected 350 to 380 days after allogeneic stem cell transplant with posttransplant cyclophosphamide. The receptors shown here come from a male patient in his fifties or sixties who received an allogeneic stem cell transplant from a related donor and was CMV-positive. Following transplantation, part of the T cell population may be supplied by the graft donor rather than the patient.

The table lists this clone with many counts. The chain recombines TRBV10-2 with TRBJ2-4; maybe TRBD2 (7 bases). The V gene's germline CDR1 is WSHSY and CDR2 SAAADI. The CDR3 covers 11 residues. V was shortened by 6 bases and J by 8 bases, with 8 bases between the two germline ends. This CDR3 reads CASRGGDIQYF. The CDR3 nucleotides are TGCGCCAGCAGAGGGGGGGACATTCAGTACTTC.

This clone was picked up many times. The chain combines TRBV18 with TRBJ1-4; D is uncertain. In germline, CDR1 is KGHSH, CDR2 LQKENI. This CDR3 has 16 residues. Deletions cut 6 bases from V and 1 base from J, with 15 bases between. The DNA of the CDR3 is TGTGCCAGCTCCCCGGGAGGTCTCCAAACTAATGAAAAACTGTTTTTT. Amino acid sequence: CASSPGGLQTNEKLFF. Using reference TRBV18 and TRBJ1-4 for the parts outside the CDR3, the full variable domain is NAGVMQNPRHLVRRRGQEARLRCSPMKGHSHVYWYRQLPEEGLKFMVYLQKENIIDESGMPKERFSAEFPKEGPSILRIQQVVRGDSAAYFCASSPGGLQTNEKLFFGSGTQLSVL.

This clone was recorded many times. This chain uses TRBV4-1 with TRBJ2-1, with TRBD2 as a possible D gene (5 bases). Germline loops: CDR1 MGHRA, CDR2 YSYEKL. Trimming took off 6 bases at V and 0 bases at J, with 15 bases between the two ends. The CDR3 extends over 16 amino acids. CDR3 nucleotides: TGCGCCAGCAGGCTCGTAGCGACCAGCTCCTACAATGAGCAGTTCTTC. Translated: CASRLVATSSYNEQFF.

This clone was recorded at least ten times. The V and J genes are TRBV18 and TRBJ1-1; D not certain. Germline V gene data show CDR1 as KGHSH and CDR2 as LQKENI. V gave up 6 bases and J gave up 1 base, with 9 bases separating them. The CDR3 is 13 residues long. CDR3: CASSRAENTEAFF. For the CDR3, the DNA is TGTGCCAGCTCCCGAGCGGAGAACACTGAAGCTTTCTTT. The variable domain in full, completed from reference TRBV18 and TRBJ1-1, reads NAGVMQNPRHLVRRRGQEARLRCSPMKGHSHVYWYRQLPEEGLKFMVYLQKENIIDESGMPKERFSAEFPKEGPSILRIQQVVRGDSAAYFCASSRAENTEAFFGQGTRLTVV.

This clone was counted at least ten times. The genes are TRBV5-1 and TRBJ2-5, with D unclear. Germline CDR1 SGHRS, CDR2 YFSETQ. V lost 5 bases to trimming and J lost 1 base, with 6 bases between them. The CDR3 covers 12 residues. CDR3 DNA: TGCGCCAGCAGGCGAGGCCAAGAGACCCAGTACTTC. This gives the protein CASRRGQETQYF.

This clone was counted many times. This chain links TRBV5-1 with TRBJ2-7; TRBD2 matches 7 bases. The V gene's germline CDR1 is SGHRS and CDR2 YFSETQ. CDR3 size: 16 residues. V shed 0 bases, J shed 1 base, and the junction held 7 bases outside the gene matches. CDR3: CASSLAPSGGSYEQYF. As DNA, the CDR3 is TGCGCCAGCAGCTTGGCCCCTAGCGGAGGGTCCTACGAGCAGTACTTC.

This clone was counted ten times or more. CDR3 DNA: TGTGCCAGCAGCTTGGGACTGGGTCGGGATACCTACGAGCAGTACTTC. It codes for CASSLGLGRDTYEQYF. The J gene is TRBJ2-7, the V gene TRBV5-4; the D gene is possibly TRBD2 (5 bases). Per germline, CDR1 SGHNT and CDR2 YYREEE (reference sequence). CDR3 size: 16 residues. Deletions cut 0 bases from V and 2 bases from J, with 15 bases between.

In this sample, this clone turned up many times. The genes are TRBV6-5 and TRBJ1-2; 7 nucleotides align to TRBD1. V lost 0 bases to trimming and J lost 4 bases; unmatched junction nucleotides: 5. The CDR3 covers 15 residues. The germline gives CDR1 MNHEY, CDR2 SVGAGI. The CDR3 nucleotides read TGTGCCAGCAGTTACTCGAGGACAGGCGGCTATGGCTACACCTTC. Protein product: CASSYSRTGGYGYTF.

In its sample, this clone was seen many times. This rearrangement joins TRBV27 to TRBJ2-1; the match to TRBD2 covers 9 bases. The V segment lost 6 bases and the J segment 8 bases; nucleotides outside the gene matches: 8. The CDR3 totals 14 residues. Per the germline V gene, CDR1 is MNHEY and CDR2 is SMNVEV (reference sequence). Here the CDR3 DNA reads TGTGCCAGCAGGCGGGGGGGGGTCGGACATGAGCAGTTCTTC. Translating gives CASRRGGVGHEQFF.

This clone occurred many times. J is TRBJ2-5 and V is TRBV6-5; D possibly corresponds to TRBD1 (5 bases). The germline V gene encodes CDR1 MNHEY and CDR2 SVGAGI. The length of the CDR3 is 15 residues. The ends were cut back, 6 bases at V and 1 base at J, with 15 bases in the middle. The chain's CDR3 is CASSLMDTAQETQYF. In nucleotides, the CDR3 is TGTGCCAGCAGCCTAATGGACACTGCCCAAGAGACCCAGTACTTC.

This clone was counted ten times or more. The chain combines TRBV10-1 with TRBJ1-1; D gene ambiguous. The CDR3 sequence is 13 residues long. The germline V and J ends were trimmed by 7 bases and 1 base, with 10 bases remaining between them. Germline CDR1 and CDR2: WNHNN and SYGVQD (reference sequence). In DNA form, the CDR3 reads TGCGCCAGCATAACAGTGCCGAACACTGAAGCTTTCTTT. Protein product: CASITVPNTEAFF.